Reported below is one T cell receptor beta chain. The table came from immunoSEQ multiplex PCR; TCRdb's copy has only in-frame clones and leaves some out. The profile shows around 600,000 clones, approximately 95% of them singletons. This CDR3 has 12 amino acids. V lost 3 bases, J lost 3 bases, and 6 bases lay in between. The germline CDR1 and CDR2 sequences are MDHEN and SYDVKM. This sample is part of a study of shared clonotypes between healthy human individuals. Terminally differentiated effector memory CD45RA+ cells were excluded from the naive CD8 cells, which were CD45RO-negative and positively selected for CCR7.

The chain employs TRBV28 and TRBJ2-7; D gene ambiguous. The specimen was naive CD8+ T cells sorted from blood. The clonotype was recovered from a woman younger than 45 in good health. CDR3 nucleotides: TGTGCCAGCAGTTTTCCCTTCTACGAGCAGTACTTC. It translates to CASSFPFYEQYF.